Following are 3 T cell receptor beta chains from one sample sequenced in a study of T cells after yellow fever vaccination. TCRdb reanalysed the 5' RACE reads using MiXCR and keeps one entry per CDR3 protein. The sample records approximately 330,000 distinct CDR3 sequences, around 13% being singletons. Sequenced material: CD4+ T cells sorted from PBMCs, taken 15 days after the yellow fever booster vaccination. The receptor source for this set is a man between 18 and 35 years old who received the YFV17D yellow fever vaccine.

This clonotype was seen at least ten times. The chain uses TRBV12-3 or TRBV12-4 and TRBJ1-2; TRBD1 is a possible D gene (5 bases). CDR3 length: 14 residues. V lost 6 bases, J lost 4 bases, and 15 bases lay in between. The CDR3 loop is CASSFDLGRYGYTF. CDR3 nucleotides: TGTGCCAGCAGCTTCGACCTGGGACGCTATGGCTACACCTTC.

There are many counts of this clonotype. This chain connects TRBV4-2 to TRBJ1-1; D is ambiguous. CDR1 and CDR2 from the germline V gene are LGHNA and YNFKEQ. This CDR3 has 13 amino acids. V shed 0 bases and J shed 8 bases, with 10 bases lying between them. Written as DNA, the CDR3 is TGTGCCAGCAGCCAAGATCCGCGGATCGAAGCTTTCTTT. As protein: CASSQDPRIEAFF.

V and J are TRBV12-3 or TRBV12-4 and TRBJ1-5; 7 bases agree with TRBD1. Trimming at V came to 3 bases and at J to 1 base, leaving 9 bases not matched to a gene. This CDR3 has 17 amino acids. The CDR3 reads CASSLGRRGRSNQPQHF. CDR3 nucleotides: TGTGCCAGCAGTTTGGGGCGTAGGGGGCGAAGCAATCAGCCCCAGCATTTT.